What follows is one T cell receptor (beta chain) and its context. Its antigen is as yet unknown. The sample comes from a study of vaccination effects on CD4 cells after COVID-19. Whole-study context: Post-vaccine draws lagged the second dose by a median of 72 days.

Before sequencing took place, the ViraFEST assay used viral peptide pools to expand antigen-specific CD4+ T cells. Subsequent to a culture period of 10 to 11 days, CD4+ T cells were isolated. Participants were given two doses of BNT162b2 or mRNA-1273 vaccine. Previously uninfected by SARS-CoV-2, the vaccine recipients also showed negative nucleocapsid antibodies. With around 10 ug/ml peptides and roughly 9.3 IU/ml IL-2, 2 million or so PBMC per well were cultured. Profiled with immunoSEQ multiplex PCR; TCRdb holds only in-frame clones, not every one. The data show tens of thousands of clones, with less than 80% seen just once and about 1.2% held by the top ten. Trimming cost V 4 bases and J 3 bases, with 10 bases left between them. The CDR3 contains 13 residues. Germline V gives CDR1 MDHEN, CDR2 SYDVKM.

This TCR was recovered from a human donor who received a COVID-19 vaccine. The gene calls are TRBV28 and TRBJ2-7; D is perhaps TRBD1 or TRBD2 (5 bases each). The sample consisted of CD4+ T cells from PBMCs cultured with HCoV-229E spike peptides, taken after COVID-19 vaccination. The DNA for the CDR3 is TGTGCCAGCAGTTCGGGGCCGAGCTACGAGCAGTACGTC. It is translated as CASSSGPSYEQYV.